This T cell receptor (beta chain) appears in the sequencing data of a study of regulatory T cells in long-lasting Graves disease. For the study at large: With positive TSH receptor antibodies and over 5 years of antithyroid drugs, Graves' disease was considered persistent.

Germline V lookup: CDR1 PRHDT, CDR2 FYEKMQ (reference sequence). V lost 8 bases, J lost 6 bases, and 22 bases lay in between. CDR3 length equals 15 residues. Documented time point: persistent/refractory GD, antithyroid drugs over 5 years with positive TRAb. The TCR library used RNA extracted from PBMCs. Tubes containing EDTA received 7 to 10 milliliters of drawn peripheral blood. This clonotype was counted at least ten times. The antigen is undetermined. Study results and caveats: Favoring TRBV28, TRBJ1-2 and TRBJ2-5 was a feature seen in persistent disease.

In building TCR beta libraries, iRepertoire HTBI primers were used together with Arm-PCR of CDR3 regions. Source study methods: Among the samples, around 61 TRBV and approximately 13 TRBJ segments were identified. MiXCR was run by TCRdb on the multiplex PCR reads, yielding one entry per CDR3 protein. TCRdb assigned the V and J calls; the authors' analysis was not used. The profile covers fewer than 600,000 distinct CDR3 sequences, with 22% appearing a single time and under 15% taken by the ten largest. This sequence originates from a female donor with Graves disease. Material: peripheral blood mononuclear cells (PBMCs), obtained when the disease was refractory, from a patient treated with antithyroid drugs. The J gene is TRBJ1-1, the V gene TRBV13; possibly TRBD1 for D (6 bases). The CDR3 region is CASSRAGAPRSEAFF. In nucleotides, the CDR3 is TGTGCCAGCTCCCGCGCGGGGGCCCCTCGCTCTGAAGCTTTCTTT. The entire variable domain, with the rest obtained from reference TRBV13 and TRBJ1-1, is as follows: AAGVIQSPRHLIKEKRETATLKCYPIPRHDTVYWYQQGPGQDPQFLISFYEKMQSDKGSIPDRFSAQQFSDYHSELNMSSLELGDSALYFCASSRAGAPRSEAFFGQGTRLTVV.